These 20 T cell receptor beta chains share one sample of origin, sequenced in a study of identical twins (dated by TCRdb to about 2016). Libraries came from 5' RACE. TCRdb shows the sequencer as Illumina HiSeq 2000. TCRdb ran its own pipeline on the public reads, namely fastp trimming at Q25 and MiXCR clone calling, and kept in-frame beta chains. Rows are combined by CDR3 protein, so each entry shows the most common genes and DNA. The sample data list some 590,000 distinct CDR3 sequences, and 9.5% to 10% of these were observed just once. The ten largest make up roughly 3.2% of the sample. These data were likewise used in another study, on yellow fever vaccine responses in identical twins.

Sequenced input: PBMCs. These receptors all stem from a woman younger than 35 in good health.

This clonotype was seen only a few times. The chain combines TRBV19 with TRBJ2-7; TRBD2 matches 9 bases. Germline CDR1 and CDR2: LNHDA and SQIVND (reference sequence). This CDR3 is 13 amino acids long. V was pared by 6 bases and J by 5 bases, with 5 bases of the junction left unmatched. This CDR3 is CASSLLAGNEQYF. Here the CDR3 DNA reads TGTGCCAGTAGCCTTCTAGCGGGGAACGAGCAGTACTTC.

The rearrangement joins TRBV6-1 to TRBJ2-3; TRBD2 aligns across 7 bases. CDR3 length: 16 amino acids. From germline, CDR1 is MNHNS and CDR2 SASEGT. The V gene end was trimmed by 6 bases and the J gene end by 2 bases; junction bases not matched to a gene: 11. In DNA, the CDR3 is TGTGCCAGCAGCCCCACCGGGGGAGGGCCCACAGATACGCAGTATTTT. This gives the protein CASSPTGGGPTDTQYF.

The sample holds many counts of this clonotype. The gene calls are TRBV5-1 and TRBJ1-2, with TRBD1 as a possible D gene (5 bases). V was trimmed by 4 bases and J by 2 bases, leaving 18 bases between them. Germline CDR1 and CDR2: SGHRS and YFSETQ. The CDR3 has 16 residues. The CDR3 DNA sequence: TGCGCCAGCAGCCCCCCGAATTGGGGCAGAAACTATGGCTACACCTTC. Its translation is CASSPPNWGRNYGYTF. The whole variable domain, remainder taken from reference TRBV5-1 and TRBJ1-2, is KAGVTQTPRYLIKTRGQQVTLSCSPISGHRSVSWYQQTPGQGLQFLFEYFSETQRNKGNFPGRFSGRQFSNSRSEMNVSTLELGDSALYLCASSPPNWGRNYGYTFGSGTRLTVV.

This chain uses TRBV6-5 with TRBJ2-4; D remains unclear. Trimming cost V 4 bases and J 0 bases, with 10 bases left between them. From germline, CDR1 is MNHEY and CDR2 SVGAGI. The CDR3 has 15 amino acids. CDR3 loop: CASSFTTLAKNIQYF. CDR3 nucleotides: TGTGCCAGCAGTTTCACGACACTAGCCAAAAACATTCAGTACTTC.

About this clonotype: A much larger clone differs from this one at a single base, so this may be a read error. The chain recombines TRBV3-1 with TRBJ2-7; D is ambiguous. The V gene's germline CDR1 is LGHDT and CDR2 YNNKEL (reference sequence). This CDR3 has 15 amino acids. The CDR3 DNA follows: TGTGCCAGCAGCCAAAAGGGCTCCCGCTCCCACGAGCAGAACTTC. It is translated as CASSQKGSRSHEQNF.

Ten or more counts support this clonotype. The chain employs TRBV9 and TRBJ2-2, with TRBD2 matching 10 bases. J was trimmed by 5 bases and V by 2 bases; bases with no gene match: 15. Germline loops: CDR1 SGDLS, CDR2 YYNGEE. The CDR3 contains 19 residues. The CDR3 DNA reads as TGTGCCAGCAGCGTCCGCGGGCTAGCGGGAGTAGGGGAAACCGGGGAGCTGTTTTTT. Its protein is CASSVRGLAGVGETGELFF.

This clonotype showed up just a few times. The J gene is TRBJ2-7, the V gene TRBV20-1, with D maybe TRBD1 (6 bases). The CDR3 length is 13 residues. The germline V gene encodes CDR1 DFQATT and CDR2 SNEGSKA (reference sequence). V lost 1 base to trimming and J lost 5 bases, with 12 bases between them. CDR3 loop: CSARATGSHEQYF. The CDR3 DNA sequence: TGCAGTGCTAGAGCCACAGGGAGCCACGAGCAGTACTTC.

This clonotype occurred many times. In nucleotides, the CDR3 is TGTGCCAGCAGTTACGATGTGTCCCGCGTCGAGCAGTACTTC. Translation: CASSYDVSRVEQYF. The chain couples TRBV6-5 to TRBJ2-7, with D hard to call. The V gene lost 2 bases and the J gene lost 6 bases, with 14 bases spanning the gap. Germline loops: CDR1 MNHEY, CDR2 SVGAGI. The CDR3 is 14 residues long.

There are many counts of this clonotype. The chain joins TRBV5-1 to TRBJ1-5; TRBD1 aligns across 8 bases. J gave up 1 base and V 0 bases, and 0 bases lay outside the gene matches. The CDR3 loop spans 15 amino acids. CDR1 is SGHRS and CDR2 is YFSETQ in the germline V gene. The CDR3 is CASSLGTGSNQPQHF. DNA for the CDR3: TGCGCCAGCAGCTTGGGGACAGGGAGCAATCAGCCCCAGCATTTT.

This chain connects TRBV6-5 to TRBJ2-3, with 9 bases fitting TRBD1. The length of the CDR3 is 15 residues. The trim removed 4 bases at V and 4 bases at J, leaving 6 bases unmatched. Germline CDR1 reads MNHEY; CDR2 reads SVGAGI. In nucleotides, the CDR3 is TGTGCCAGCAGTTCAGGACAGGGGAGCGCAGATACGCAGTATTTT. Amino acids: CASSSGQGSADTQYF.

This clonotype was counted ten times or more. The rearrangement uses TRBV11-2 and TRBJ2-1, with 10 nucleotides matching TRBD2. This CDR3 is built from 17 residues. The germline V gene encodes CDR1 SGHAT and CDR2 FQNNGV. J lost 3 bases, V lost 2 bases, and 7 bases had no gene match. Here the CDR3 DNA reads TGTGCCAGCAGCTTAAGTCTTACTAGCGGGAACTACAATGAGCAGTTCTTC. Translated: CASSLSLTSGNYNEQFF.

This clonotype was detected many times. This chain joins TRBV6-4 and TRBJ2-2, with D unresolved. Trimming removed 0 bases from V and 4 bases from J, with 3 bases in between. Germline CDR1 and CDR2: MRHNA and SNTAGT. CDR3 length: 13 residues. Here the CDR3 reads CASSDSSTGELFF. DNA of the CDR3: TGTGCCAGCAGTGACTCTAGCACCGGGGAGCTGTTTTTT.

This clonotype turned up a few times. The V gene is TRBV28, the J gene TRBJ2-6, with TRBD2 matching 10 bases. This CDR3 region has 18 residues. Per the germline V gene, CDR1 is MDHEN and CDR2 is SYDVKM. The V and J ends lost 0 bases and 1 base, in that order; junction bases with no gene match: 3. This CDR3 reads CASSLWASGGSGANVLTF. The CDR3 DNA reads as TGTGCCAGCAGTTTATGGGCTAGCGGGGGATCTGGGGCCAACGTCCTGACTTTC.

This clonotype was detected only a few times. One junction end does not reproduce the germline sequence, and a read error may be involved. V usage is TRBV5-5 and J usage is TRBJ2-7, with 7 bases identical to TRBD1. This CDR3 contains 14 residues. Germline V gene lookup returns CDR1 SGHKS and CDR2 YYEKEE (reference sequence). This CDR3 is CASSTTGQHLGPLF. The CDR3 region has the DNA TGTGCCAGCAGCACCACGGGACAGCACCTCGGCCCCCTCTTC.

This clonotype was seen more than once but under ten times. The V call is TRBV29-1, the J call TRBJ2-2; D call uncertain. Trimming took off 7 bases at V and 0 bases at J, with 18 bases between the two ends. The CDR3 runs 16 residues. CDR1 and CDR2 from the germline V gene are SQVTM and ANQGSEA. CDR3 sequence (DNA): TGCAGCGCCTTAACGCTAGTTACTGCGAACACCGGGGAGCTGTTTTTT. Its translation is CSALTLVTANTGELFF.

This clonotype was found many times. This chain connects TRBV28 to TRBJ2-7; 7 bases line up with TRBD2. There are 15 residues in the CDR3. The V and J ends lost 7 bases and 0 bases, in that order; junction bases with no gene match: 9. The germline V gene encodes CDR1 MDHEN and CDR2 SYDVKM. For the CDR3, the DNA is TGTGCCAGCACCCATGGGGGGGGGTACTCCTACGAGCAGTACTTC. Translation: CASTHGGGYSYEQYF.

The V gene is TRBV20-1, the J gene TRBJ1-2; no clear D gene. Germline assignment: CDR1 DFQATT and CDR2 SNEGSKA (reference sequence). The ends were cut back, 0 bases at V and 5 bases at J, with 13 bases in the middle. The CDR3 is 14 amino acids. As DNA, the CDR3 is TGCAGTGCTAGAGATCTCCGATACGGGTATGGCTACACCTTC. It translates to CSARDLRYGYGYTF.

Only a few counts were recorded for this clonotype. The CDR3 DNA sequence: TGCAGTGCGTCCGGGACAGGGAACACCGGGGAGCTGTTTTTT. It encodes CSASGTGNTGELFF. V usage is TRBV20-1 and J usage is TRBJ2-2; 8 positions agree with TRBD1. The CDR3 contains 14 residues. Per the germline V gene, CDR1 is DFQATT and CDR2 is SNEGSKA (reference sequence). J gave up 1 base and V 6 bases, and 4 bases lay outside the gene matches.

This clonotype has more than one count but fewer than ten. V usage is TRBV20-1 and J usage is TRBJ1-6; 10 bases line up with TRBD1. This CDR3 has 15 residues. J lost 8 bases, V lost 1 base, and 5 bases had no gene match. In germline, CDR1 is DFQATT, CDR2 SNEGSKA (reference sequence). CDR3 loop: CSARGDRGGYSPLHF. The CDR3 DNA reads TGCAGTGCTAGAGGGGACAGGGGAGGTTATTCACCCCTCCACTTT.

The V call is TRBV20-1, the J call TRBJ2-5, with 12 bases that match TRBD2. The trim removed 5 bases at V and 5 bases at J, leaving 12 bases unmatched. The CDR3 loop spans 16 amino acids. Per the germline V gene, CDR1 is DFQATT and CDR2 is SNEGSKA (reference sequence). The CDR3 nucleotides are TGCAGTGCTGGACCCCTGACTAGCGGGAGAGGGGAGACCCAGTACTTC. Protein: CSAGPLTSGRGETQYF.